This T cell receptor beta chain comes out of a study of OX40 agonist ivuxolimab in advanced cancers. Looking at the study overall: Ivuxolimab was a fully human IgG2 agonistic monoclonal antibody targeting the costimulatory receptor OX40 (CD134). Intravenous ivuxolimab was administered to patients every 2 weeks at six dose levels: 0.01, 0.1, 0.3, 1.5, 3 and 10 mg/kg. Of the approximately 50 patients in dose escalation, about 20 had hepatocellular carcinoma, some 15 had melanoma, 9 had renal cell carcinoma and 9 had head and neck cancer. The dose-escalation cohort was 82.7% male with a mean age of around 62 years, ranging from roughly 23 to 79. Patients were allowed to have had prior anti-PD-1, anti-PD-L1 or anti-CTLA-4 therapy, and approximately 39% of the dose-escalation patients had been treated with checkpoint inhibitors. Partial responses occurred in three dose-escalation patients, of whom one had hepatocellular carcinoma and two had cutaneous melanoma. Peripheral TCRbeta sequencing aimed to test whether ivuxolimab altered TCR sequence diversity and caused clonal T-cell expansion. The paper covers the monotherapy dose-escalation part of the phase I ivuxolimab trial, which included N ≈ 54 patients.

Based on the germline V gene, the CDR1 and CDR2 sequences are MDHEN and SYDVKM. The trim is 8 bases for V and 11 bases for J, with a gap of 18 bases between the germline ends. The CDR3, from cysteine to phenylalanine, totals 12 residues. The read is trimmed to its CDR3 DNA, 36 bases read in frame from base 1. For sequencing of the TCRbeta CDR3 region, genomic DNA was extracted from the sorted cells. The immunoSEQ Assay was used for sequencing of TCRbeta CDR3 regions. In its TCRdb copy, this immuneACCESS table keeps in-frame sequences only and misses some clones. Where compared with another copy, unresolved V genes explain less than half of these, and the others have no known cause. The sample table shows roughly 65,000 clones, and 88% are seen once. The ten top clones hold approximately 0.86% of the sample. Patients with a history of autoimmune disease or receiving systemic immunosuppression were excluded from the trial. In every dose cohort, peripheral blood was drawn for TCR sequencing at baseline, cycle 4 day 1, and cycle 7 day 1. Samples were obtained from an open-label, multicenter, first-in-human phase I dose-escalation trial of ivuxolimab. The trial enrolled adults with locally advanced or metastatic head and neck squamous cell, hepatocellular, melanoma or renal cell carcinoma. CD4+ and CD8+ T cells were sorted separately from peripheral blood before TCR sequencing.

The paper's findings and limits, for the study overall: At doses of 0.1 to 3.0 mg/kg, clonal expansion of both CD4+ and CD8+ T cells in blood was seen between baseline and week 6. After ivuxolimab, more expanded clones were found on average in CD8+ T cells than in CD4+ T cells. Which antigens the clonally expanded peripheral T cells were specific for was not determined. Low levels of normalized T-cell clonal expansion were also seen in some patients who did not respond. Partial responders in the 0.1-3.0 mg/kg groups had among the lowest normalized peripheral clonal expansion, especially among CD8+ T cells.

This clone occurred a few times. Its specific antigen is unknown. Nothing much larger sits one base from this clone, and base qualities are not available. The chain uses TRBV28 and TRBJ1-1, with a weak D call of TRBD1 (6 bases match). The sample here was CD4+ or CD8+ T cells sorted from blood, taken in a trial of the OX40 agonist ivuxolimab. The TCR was taken from an adult with an advanced solid tumor such as melanoma, head and neck, liver or kidney cancer. In nucleotide form, the sequence is TGTGCCAGCGGGGGGCAGCCGTCGGCCGCTTTCTTT. Protein translation: CASGGQPSAAFF.